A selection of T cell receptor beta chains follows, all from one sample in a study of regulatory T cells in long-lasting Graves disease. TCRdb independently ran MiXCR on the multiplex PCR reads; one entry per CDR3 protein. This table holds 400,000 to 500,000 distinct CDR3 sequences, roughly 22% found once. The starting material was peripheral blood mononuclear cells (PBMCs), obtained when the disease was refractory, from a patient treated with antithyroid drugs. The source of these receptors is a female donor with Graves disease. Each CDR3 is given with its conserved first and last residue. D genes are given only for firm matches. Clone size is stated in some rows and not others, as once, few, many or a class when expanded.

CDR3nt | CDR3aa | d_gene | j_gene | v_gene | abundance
TGTGCCTGGAGTGCGGGGACAGGGAGAGGGGAGCTGTTTTTT | CAWSAGTGRGELFF | TRBD1 | TRBJ2-2 | TRBV30 | -
TGTGCCACCAGTGACCAAAGAAGGGACAGGGAAGACGGGGAGCTGTTTTTT | CATSDQRRDREDGELFF | TRBD1 | TRBJ2-2 | TRBV24-1 | few
TGTGCCAGCAGTCCGGACAAATCGCCAGATACGCAGTATTTT | CASSPDKSPDTQYF | - | TRBJ2-3 | TRBV28 | few
TGTGCCAGCAGCTTAGGACAGGGGGCTGCAGCTTTCTTT | CASSLGQGAAAFF | TRBD1 | TRBJ1-1 | TRBV7-6 | -
TGTGCCAGCAGTTACTCTCACGGGAGGAGGCCTTTCTTT | CASSYSHGRRPFF | - | TRBJ1-1 | TRBV6-5 | few
TGTGCCACCAGTGGCCCCCGGGAAGGGGGTAAGGAGACCCAGTACTTC | CATSGPREGGKETQYF | - | TRBJ2-5 | TRBV24-1 | few
TGTGCCAGCAGTAACAGTAATTACTATGGCTACACCTTC | CASSNSNYYGYTF | - | TRBJ1-2 | TRBV28 | many
TGTGCCAGCAGTTACTCGTCGCCAGGACAAGGCTACACCTTC | CASSYSSPGQGYTF | - | TRBJ1-2 | TRBV6-5 | many
TGTGCCAGCAGCCTAATGACAGGGACCAATCAGCCCCAGCATTTT | CASSLMTGTNQPQHF | TRBD1 | TRBJ1-5 | TRBV7-2 | -
TGTGCCAGCAGCCAGCAGGGGGCTCGTGGAAACACCATATATTTT | CASSQQGARGNTIYF | TRBD1 | TRBJ1-3 | TRBV14 | once
TGTGCCAGCAGAGTCTGGACAGGCAACACTGAAGCTTTCTTT | CASRVWTGNTEAFF | TRBD1 | TRBJ1-1 | TRBV11-1 | many
TGTGCCAGCAGTTTTGAATATGGCTACACCTTC | CASSFEYGYTF | - | TRBJ1-2 | TRBV28 | many
TGTGCCAGCAGTCGGCAGGCACCCTTTAATTCACCCCTCCACTTT | CASSRQAPFNSPLHF | - | TRBJ1-6 | TRBV28 | many
TGTGCCAGCAGCCGACAGGGGAGGGGGAAACAGCCCCAGCATTTT | CASSRQGRGKQPQHF | TRBD1 | TRBJ1-5 | TRBV12-3/TRBV12-4 | many
TGTGCCAGCAGCTACGAAGGGATTCAGTACTTC | CASSYEGIQYF | - | TRBJ2-7 | TRBV28 | many
TGCAGTGCTCAACAGGGGATCCGTAATCAGCCCCAGCATTTT | CSAQQGIRNQPQHF | TRBD1 | TRBJ1-5 | TRBV20-1 | -
TGTGCCAGCAGGGTGGACAGGTACAGCTCCTATGAGCAGTACTTC | CASRVDRYSSYEQYF | TRBD1 | TRBJ2-7 | TRBV6-1 | many
TGTGCCAGCACCGACCTCGAGAAACCCCTCCACTTT | CASTDLEKPLHF | - | TRBJ1-6 | TRBV7-9 | many
TGTGCCAGCACCACAGGGGGCGTCTCGTACGAGCAGTACTTC | CASTTGGVSYEQYF | TRBD1 | TRBJ2-7 | TRBV28 | many
TGTGCCAGCAGCCGTATCGACCGAACCTACGAGCAGTACTTC | CASSRIDRTYEQYF | - | TRBJ2-7 | TRBV3-1 | -
TGTGCCAGCAGTGCGTGGGGGCCCGGACTAGCCACCGGGGAGCTGTTTTTT | CASSAWGPGLATGELFF | TRBD2 | TRBJ2-2 | TRBV28 | many
TGTGCCAGTAGTAGACTGGGTACAGGGGGGATGAACACTGAAGCTTTCTTT | CASSRLGTGGMNTEAFF | TRBD1 | TRBJ1-1 | TRBV19 | few
TGTGCCAGCAGCTTGGGACCTGAGAACACTGAAGCTTTCTTT | CASSLGPENTEAFF | - | TRBJ1-1 | TRBV5-4 | -
TGTGCCATCAGTGAGTCGACGTCGGCGGCCGGGGAGCTGTTTTTT | CAISESTSAAGELFF | - | TRBJ2-2 | TRBV10-3 | few
TGTGCCAGCAGCCCAAACCAAGAGACCCAGTACTTC | CASSPNQETQYF | - | TRBJ2-5 | TRBV18 | many
TGTGCCAGCAGCCCAAAAGGGGAGACCCAGTACTTC | CASSPKGETQYF | - | TRBJ2-5 | TRBV12-3/TRBV12-4 | many
TGCGCCAGCAGCTTCCTATGGGGGGCATCTGGGGCCAACGTCCTGACTTTC | CASSFLWGASGANVLTF | - | TRBJ2-6 | TRBV5-1 | -
TGCGCCAGCAGCTTGTTCTGGGCGGAGGACACTGAAGCTTTCTTT | CASSLFWAEDTEAFF | - | TRBJ1-1 | TRBV5-1 | few